This TCR beta chain was identified in a study of blood T cell repertoires in COVID-19 (dated by TCRdb to about 2020). Background for the entire study: Samples covering the acute and convalescent phases of COVID-19 were provided by collaborators in the United States, Italy and Spain. A de-identified subject ID, COVID-19 status, age in years and sex were almost always included in the sample metadata. The material from the prospective study consisted of cDNA or gDNA derived from T cells, B-cell-depleted T cells, or PBMCs. Samples came from the ongoing ImmuneRACE study (first 160 participants) plus 1,254 subjects from 6 global collaborators. The repertoires were released in a freely available public database meant as a resource for research on the immune response to SARS-CoV-2. HLA class I and class II types, where available, came from metadata supplied by the sample provider rather than from assay-based typing. Deeply sampled blood TCRbeta repertoires from subjects exposed to, actively infected with, or recovered from COVID-19 were included in the dataset. On the study overall, not on this receptor specifically: The amount of clinical and demographic metadata varied by source and participant and was provided uncurated.

About this clone itself: Its cognate antigen has yet to be identified. Qualities for individual bases were not recorded, and no much larger clone is one base off.

TCRbeta CDR3 regions were amplified from genomic DNA by means of the immunoSEQ Assay, a bias-controlled multiplex PCR. The authors' pipeline ran thus. The number of nucleated cells in each sample was estimated by amplification of reference gene primers within the assay. To quantify the absolute abundance of each unique TCRbeta CDR3 rearrangement, sequence reads were collapsed and filtered. For each sample, productive Simpson clonality was calculated as the square root of Simpson's diversity index across productive rearrangements. In TCRdb, the immuneACCESS table is reduced to in-frame sequences with V and J assigned. These tables do not hold every clone; where another copy was compared, an unresolved V gene accounts for under half, and the others remain unexplained. V and J calls and clone size follow that table, whereas D and trimming were derived from the DNA. In this sample the table shows 150,000 or so clones, around 80% of which occur a single time. About 4% of the sample rests with the top ten.

In the prospective study, participants were about 18 to 90 years old, resided in 25 or so geographic areas of the United States, and were enrolled through a virtual design. To assign participants to cohorts, the prospective study relied on clinical history that participants themselves reported in a screening survey and a study questionnaire. In the prospective study, mobile phlebotomists collected whole blood, serum and a nasopharyngeal or oropharyngeal swab from each participant. Participants in the prospective study had the option to provide additional blood draws and questionnaires over a roughly 2-month period. Before DNA extraction, prospective study blood samples were shipped either frozen or at room temperature. Reading from cysteine to phenylalanine, the CDR3 counts 14 amino acids. Only the CDR3 DNA stays, 42 bases, in frame from base 1. CDR1 MNHNY and CDR2 SVGAGI were looked up in the germline V gene (reference sequence). The junction shows trimming of 4 bases on V and 6 bases on J, plus 13 bases between the germline ends.

Specimen: PBMCs or T cells enriched from blood (not recorded which). Recombination joined TRBV6-6 with TRBJ1-5, with TRBD1 perhaps the D gene, on 6 matching bases. The origin of this receptor is a woman aged 50 to 60 in a cohort exposed to, infected with or recovered from COVID-19 (not recorded which). The CDR3 loop reads CASSWVQGIQPQHF. The DNA sequence is TGTGCCAGCAGTTGGGTACAGGGAATTCAGCCCCAGCATTTT.